This T cell receptor (beta chain) is from a study of control samples from healthy donors and cancer patients. Measured with immunoSEQ multiplex PCR; TCRdb has only the in-frame clones, and not every one. This table holds about 190,000 clones, approximately 91% found once. The CDR3 loop spans 14 amino acids. V lost 3 bases, J lost 6 bases, and 5 bases stayed unmatched. CDR1 is DFQATT and CDR2 is SNEGSKA in the germline V gene (reference sequence). The specimen was blood. The sequence was collected from a man aged 25 to 40 in good health. The genes are TRBV20-1 and TRBJ2-2, with TRBD1 matching over 9 bases. CDR3 residues: CSASRTGVPGELFF. The CDR3 DNA sequence: TGCAGTGCTAGTCGGACAGGGGTTCCCGGGGAGCTGTTTTTT.